This TCR beta chain was obtained from a study of molecular identifiers for immune sequencing clone quantification. TCRdb reprocessed the PCR reads via MiXCR and lists one record per CDR3 protein. The data show roughly 320,000 distinct CDR3 sequences, 20% to 25% seen once. For naive CD8 T cells, sorting used the CD8+CD4-CCR7+CD45RA+ phenotype. Only one count was recorded for this clonotype. A much more abundant neighbour one base away suggests this may be a read error. The germline V gene encodes CDR1 SGDLS and CDR2 YYNGEE. This CDR3 region has 14 residues. Trimming took 2 bases from V and 0 from J, leaving 7 bases between them.

This receptor was identified in a human donor in good health. Some libraries in this study had Jurkat cell RNA spiked in. The source material was naive CD8+ T cells from blood, with Jurkat cell RNA spiked in. Subset defined: FACS-sorted CD8+CD4-CCR7+CD45RA+ naive T cells. The chain couples TRBV9 to TRBJ2-3, with D unresolved. The CDR3 DNA sequence: TGTGCCAGCAGCGTGTCACTGAGCACAGATACGCAGTATTTT. Its translation: CASSVSLSTDTQYF.